This T cell receptor (beta chain) was identified during a study of technical replicates of blood from a handful of donors. The CDR3 consists of 14 residues. Germline values: CDR1 SNHLY, CDR2 FYNNEI. The V end was cut by 6 bases, the J end by 2 bases, with 12 bases between. TCRdb keeps only in-frame clones here, not all; method: immunoSEQ multiplex PCR. The sample lists about 14,000 clones; 70% to 80% were seen once. Input material: PBMCs. The clonotype originates from a human donor in good health. The rearrangement joins TRBV2 to TRBJ2-3; the D gene is possibly TRBD1 (5 bases). The CDR3 region has the DNA TGTGCCAGCAGCCGGCAGGACAACACAGATACGCAGTATTTT. It codes for CASSRQDNTDTQYF.